This TCR beta chain was recovered during a study of blood T cell repertoires in COVID-19. Turning to the study itself: T cells, B-cell-depleted T cells, or PBMCs provided the cDNA or gDNA that served as material.

TCRdb's table, derived via immunoSEQ multiplex PCR, lists solely in-frame clones and lacks some. The sample gives approximately 480,000 clones, around 90% of which show up once; around 0.7% is in the top ten. Two negative PCRs, clearance, or symptom resolution had been documented for recovered Cohort 3 donors. CDR3 length: 13 amino acids. Trimming pared 3 bases from V and 7 bases from J, leaving 12 bases between. CDR1 and CDR2 (germline): MNHEY, SVGAGI. This TCR was recovered from a woman younger than 35 who had recovered from COVID-19. The chain carries TRBV6-5 and TRBJ1-2; a weak D match, TRBD1 (5 bases). The material sequenced was PBMCs or T cells enriched from blood (not recorded which). In nucleotides, the CDR3 is TGTGCCAGCAGTTATGCAGGGCTGGGTGGCTACACCTTC. Its protein product is CASSYAGLGGYTF.